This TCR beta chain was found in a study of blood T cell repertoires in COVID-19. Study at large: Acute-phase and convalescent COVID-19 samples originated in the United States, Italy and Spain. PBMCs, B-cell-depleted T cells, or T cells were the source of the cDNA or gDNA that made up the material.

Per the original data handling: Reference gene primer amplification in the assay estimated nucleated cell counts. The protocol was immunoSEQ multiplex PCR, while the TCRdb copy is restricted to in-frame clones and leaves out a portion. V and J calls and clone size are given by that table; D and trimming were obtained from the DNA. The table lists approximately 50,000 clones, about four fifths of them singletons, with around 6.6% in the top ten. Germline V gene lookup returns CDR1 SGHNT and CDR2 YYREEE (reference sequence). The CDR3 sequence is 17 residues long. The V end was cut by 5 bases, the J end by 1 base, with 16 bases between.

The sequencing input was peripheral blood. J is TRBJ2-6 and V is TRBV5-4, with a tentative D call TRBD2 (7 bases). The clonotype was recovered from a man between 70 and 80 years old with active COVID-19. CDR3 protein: CASRIGGLNSGANVLTF. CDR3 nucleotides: TGTGCCAGCAGAATCGGGGGGCTGAATTCTGGGGCCAACGTCCTGACTTTC.